The clone carrying this TCR beta chain was counted only a few times. What it binds is not known. This CDR3 spans 14 amino acids. V lost 5 bases, J lost 1 base, and 11 bases lay in between. Looked up from germline, CDR1 is SSHAT and CDR2 is FNYEAQ (reference sequence). TCRdb ran MiXCR on the RT-PCR reads and lists one entry per CDR3 protein. Of about 780,000 distinct CDR3 sequences listed, about 18% are singletons. The entry originates in a study of response to subunit inactivated influenza vaccine. The study, taken as a whole, reports: Each seasonal influenza vaccination recruits few new T cells, the authors suggested.

Sample: PBMCs from blood, taken roughly 5 days after vaccination. This receptor was identified in a man between 50 and 59 years old who received an inactivated influenza vaccine. The chain combines TRBV7-7 with TRBJ2-5; D is unresolved. The CDR3 nucleotides read TGTGCCAGCAGCCCCTACATCTTCCAAGAGACCCAGTACTTC. It is translated as CASSPYIFQETQYF.